Below are 16 T cell receptor beta chains sequenced from a single sample in a study of blood T cell repertoires in COVID-19. Measured with immunoSEQ multiplex PCR; TCRdb has only the in-frame clones, and not every one. The data contain 470,000 or so clones, approximately 85% of them singletons. Sequenced: peripheral blood. These receptors all come from a human donor in a cohort sampled during active COVID-19.

J is TRBJ2-7 and V is TRBV3-1 (or the pseudogene TRBV3-2); D is possibly TRBD1 (6 bases). Germline loops: CDR1 LGHDT, CDR2 YNNKEL (reference sequence). The CDR3 has 15 amino acids. With 1 base removed from V and 3 bases from J, the gap between germline ends came to 13 bases. The chain's CDR3 is CASSQGQGPHYEQYF. DNA of the CDR3: TGTGCCAGCAGCCAAGGCCAGGGGCCTCACTACGAGCAGTACTTC.

This sequence joins TRBV11-2 and TRBJ2-1; TRBD2 aligns across 10 bases. Germline V CDR1 and CDR2: SGHAT, FQNNGV. Germline trimming cut 5 bases from V and 0 bases from J; bases unmatched to any gene: 1. This CDR3 comprises 15 residues. The CDR3 loop is CASSIAGGSYNEQFF. CDR3 sequence (DNA): TGTGCCAGCAGCATAGCGGGAGGCTCCTACAATGAGCAGTTCTTC.

The J gene is TRBJ1-1, the V gene TRBV6-5; tentatively, D is TRBD1 (5 bases). The CDR3 sequence is 14 residues long. Germline V gives CDR1 MNHEY, CDR2 SVGAGI. Trimming took 10 bases from V and 0 from J, leaving 15 bases between them. The CDR3 here is CATSPGNMNTEAFF. CDR3 bases: TGTGCCACATCGCCAGGGAACATGAACACTGAAGCTTTCTTT.

Note on this clone: This sample includes further DNA sequences coding for the same CDR3. The rearrangement joins TRBV5-4 to TRBJ2-5; TRBD1 might be the D (6 bases). The CDR3 runs to 14 residues. Trimming took 0 bases from V and 2 from J, leaving 8 bases between them. Germline V lookup: CDR1 SGHNT, CDR2 YYREEE (reference sequence). The CDR3 region has the DNA TGTGCCAGCAGCTTGGCGGGGACACAAGAGACCCAGTACTTC. Translated: CASSLAGTQETQYF.

CDR3 in amino acids: CATMDRVNEKLFF. In nucleotides, the CDR3 is TGTGCCACCATGGACAGGGTTAATGAAAAACTGTTTTTT. The genes are TRBV25-1 and TRBJ1-4; the match to TRBD1 covers 8 bases. V dropped 10 bases and J dropped 4; count of bases not matched to a gene: 5. There are 13 residues in the CDR3. Germline V gene sequence: CDR1 MGHDK, CDR2 SYGVNS.

The chain joins TRBV24-1 to TRBJ2-2; 11 bases align to TRBD2. The ends lost 4 bases at V and 5 bases at J; junction bases unmatched: 8. Germline assignment: CDR1 KGHDR and CDR2 SFDVKD. This CDR3 has 17 amino acids. In nucleotides, the CDR3 is TGTGCCACCAGTGAACCTCTAGCGGGAGGCCGGACCGGGGAGCTGTTTTTT. As protein: CATSEPLAGGRTGELFF.

This chain joins TRBV19 and TRBJ1-1; D might be TRBD1 (6 bases). CDR1 and CDR2 from the germline V gene are LNHDA and SQIVND (reference sequence). This CDR3 spans 14 amino acids. The V gene lost 2 bases and the J gene lost 4 bases, with 11 bases spanning the gap. The DNA of the CDR3 is TGTGCCAGTAGTATAATGGTACAGGGCACTGAAGCTTTCTTT. It yields the protein CASSIMVQGTEAFF.

This sequence joins TRBV7-2 and TRBJ2-7; 10 bases are a match to TRBD2. The CDR3 loop spans 18 amino acids. CDR1 is SGHTA and CDR2 is FQGNSA in the germline V gene. V lost 1 base, J lost 3 bases, and 12 bases stayed unmatched. The CDR3 is CASSLDWEREGLIYEQYF. The CDR3, as DNA: TGTGCCAGCAGCTTAGACTGGGAGCGGGAGGGCCTGATCTACGAGCAGTACTTC.

The chain recombines TRBV28 with TRBJ2-2, with 10 bases identical to TRBD2. Germline-derived CDR1 and CDR2 are MDHEN and SYDVKM. The CDR3 has 16 residues. J lost 6 bases, V lost 3 bases, and 7 bases had no gene match. The chain's CDR3 is CASSLPSGRVSGELFF. The CDR3 bases are TGTGCCAGCAGTTTGCCTAGCGGGAGAGTTTCCGGGGAGCTGTTTTTT.

The rearrangement links TRBV9 to TRBJ2-7; TRBD1 agrees at 8 bases. Germline V gene sequence: CDR1 SGDLS, CDR2 YYNGEE. The CDR3 contains 15 residues. Trimming took 3 bases from V and 5 from J; bases not matched to a gene: 10. CDR3 coding DNA: TGTGCCAGCAGCGGCGGACAGGGAACTCCTCACGAGCAGTACTTC. This gives the protein CASSGGQGTPHEQYF.

The chain links TRBV19 to TRBJ2-7, with D perhaps matching TRBD2 (6 bases). CDR1 and CDR2 (germline): LNHDA, SQIVND (reference sequence). V dropped 1 base and J dropped 2 bases, with 12 bases sitting between them. There are 15 residues in the CDR3. The CDR3 protein is CASSIAGLPPYEQYF. Written as DNA, the CDR3 is TGTGCCAGTAGTATAGCGGGACTGCCACCCTACGAGCAGTACTTC.

This clone was detected only a few times. The V and J genes are TRBV10-3 and TRBJ2-1; 11 bases fit TRBD2. The germline gives CDR1 ENHRY, CDR2 SYGVKD. The CDR3 is 18 residues long. After removal of 2 bases from V and 3 bases from J, the junction contained 9 bases not matched to a gene. CDR3 coding DNA: TGTGCCATCAGTGAGGGGGCTAGCGGGAGGAAGAGCTACAATGAGCAGTTCTTC. This translates into CAISEGASGRKSYNEQFF.

The chain couples TRBV4-3 to TRBJ2-7, with 9 bases lining up with TRBD1. Per germline, CDR1 LGHNA and CDR2 YSLEER. This CDR3 comprises 15 residues. J gave up 2 bases and V 4 bases, and 6 bases lay outside the gene matches. CDR3 protein: CASSLGTGNTYEQYF. The CDR3 DNA reads as TGCGCCAGCAGCCTCGGGACAGGGAATACCTACGAGCAGTACTTC.

The rearrangement links TRBV6-6 to TRBJ1-6, with D possibly matching TRBD1 (6 bases). The germline gives CDR1 MNHNY, CDR2 SVGAGI (reference sequence). V was trimmed by 5 bases and J by 6 bases, leaving 14 bases between them. The CDR3 runs 15 residues. CDR3 nucleotide sequence: TGTGCCAGCAGTCTAAAAGGGGGGGGTAATTCACCCCTCCACTTT. Translation: CASSLKGGGNSPLHF.

The chain is built from TRBV5-1 and TRBJ2-3, with TRBD2 identical over 12 bases. The CDR3 loop spans 15 amino acids. The germline V gene encodes CDR1 SGHRS and CDR2 YFSETQ. V lost 6 bases to trimming and J lost 5 bases; unmatched junction nucleotides: 7. The CDR3 spells CASTHSLAGGDTQYF. The DNA of the CDR3 is TGCGCCAGCACCCATTCACTAGCGGGAGGAGATACGCAGTATTTT. The full variable domain, with the rest looked up from reference TRBV5-1 and TRBJ2-3, is KAGVTQTPRYLIKTRGQQVTLSCSPISGHRSVSWYQQTPGQGLQFLFEYFSETQRNKGNFPGRFSGRQFSNSRSEMNVSTLELGDSALYLCASTHSLAGGDTQYFGPGTRLTVL.

The chain employs TRBV3-1 (or the pseudogene TRBV3-2) and TRBJ2-1, with D unresolved. Trimming left V 1 base short and J 3 bases short, with 10 bases between. The CDR3 runs to 15 residues. The germline V gene encodes CDR1 LGHDT and CDR2 YNNKEL (reference sequence). The CDR3 DNA reads TGTGCCAGCAGCCAAGGGGTCGACAACTACAATGAGCAGTTCTTC. It encodes CASSQGVDNYNEQFF.